Below, 19 T cell receptor beta chains from the same sample are listed, as sequenced in a study of blood T cell repertoires in COVID-19 (dated by TCRdb to the early 2020s). Library creation used the immunoSEQ multiplex PCR assay. Sourced from immuneACCESS, this table was stored by TCRdb with only in-frame sequences that have V and J called. A share of the clones is absent; for the studies checked, an unresolved V gene accounts for under half, and the remainder has no known explanation. Recorded for this sample are a few hundred thousand clones; 75% to 90% of them occurred a single time. 2.2% of the sample comes from the top ten. The sample was peripheral blood. The receptor set was obtained from a man aged 25-45 years who had recovered from COVID-19.

V and J are TRBV6-5 and TRBJ2-1; D gene uncertain. The CDR3 covers 14 residues. CDR1 MNHEY and CDR2 SVGAGI come from the germline V gene. Trimming removed 5 bases at V and 5 bases at J, with 13 bases between. CDR3 coding DNA: TGTGCCAGCAGTCCGATTCGCAGTGACAATGAGCAGTTCTTC. It specifies CASSPIRSDNEQFF.

This clone came up many times. The rearrangement uses TRBV6-5 and TRBJ2-7; D not resolved. Germline V gene sequence: CDR1 MNHEY, CDR2 SVGAGI. Between the trimmed V and J ends, which lost 4 bases and 0 bases, there was a span of 10 bases. The CDR3 runs to 14 residues. The CDR3 is CASSLYRSSYEQYF. The CDR3 nucleotides read TGTGCCAGCAGTTTATACAGAAGCTCCTACGAGCAGTACTTC.

This clone was observed a handful of times. The chain has TRBV5-1 and TRBJ1-3; D is unclear. The CDR3 totals 15 residues. Trimming left V 5 bases short and J 4 bases short, with 16 bases between. The germline gives CDR1 SGHRS, CDR2 YFSETQ. The CDR3 reads CASRSQASTGNTIYF. The DNA for the CDR3 is TGCGCCAGCAGAAGTCAAGCGAGTACGGGAAACACCATATATTTT. Using reference TRBV5-1 and TRBJ1-3 for the parts outside the CDR3, the full variable domain is KAGVTQTPRYLIKTRGQQVTLSCSPISGHRSVSWYQQTPGQGLQFLFEYFSETQRNKGNFPGRFSGRQFSNSRSEMNVSTLELGDSALYLCASRSQASTGNTIYFGEGSWLTVV.

The rearrangement joins TRBV10-2 to TRBJ2-3, with D possibly matching TRBD2 (6 bases). Deletions cut 10 bases from V and 0 bases from J, with 14 bases between. The CDR3 is made up of 14 amino acids. Germline CDR1 is WSHSY and CDR2 is SAAADI. The CDR3 nucleotides read TGCGCCACCCAGTCCGGGGGAAGCACAGATACGCAGTATTTT. Encoded protein: CATQSGGSTDTQYF.

This rearrangement joins TRBV3-1 (or the pseudogene TRBV3-2) to TRBJ2-7, with 7 bases aligning to TRBD1. The CDR3 has 14 residues. V lost 7 bases, J lost 6 bases, and 12 bases stayed unmatched. The germline V gene encodes CDR1 LGHDT and CDR2 YNNKEL (reference sequence). As DNA, the CDR3 is TGTGCCAGCAACGCAATAGGGGCAGGGGGCGAGCAGTACTTC. It translates to CASNAIGAGGEQYF.

V usage is TRBV10-2 and J usage is TRBJ2-2; TRBD2 matches at 8 bases. V gave up 2 bases and J gave up 0 bases; unmatched junction bases: 5. This CDR3 has 17 amino acids. The germline gives CDR1 WSHSY, CDR2 SAAADI. This CDR3 is CASSENAGGANTGELFF. CDR3 nucleotide sequence: TGCGCCAGCAGTGAGAACGCGGGAGGCGCGAACACCGGGGAGCTGTTTTTT.

The DNA for the CDR3 is TGTGCCAGCATAACGCAACAGAACACTGAAGCTTTCTTT. The encoded protein is CASITQQNTEAFF. This sequence joins TRBV12-3 or TRBV12-4 and TRBJ1-1; no reliable D call. V was cut by 7 bases and J by 1 base, with 10 bases left in between. The CDR3 has 13 amino acids.

The chain couples TRBV6-1 to TRBJ1-6, with unresolved D. CDR3 size: 16 residues. Germline V CDR1 and CDR2: MNHNS, SASEGT. V was trimmed by 2 bases and J by 7 bases, leaving 15 bases between them. The CDR3 DNA sequence: TGTGCCAGCAGTGAAATTAAACCCTGGGAGAATTCACCCCTCCACTTT. Amino acid sequence: CASSEIKPWENSPLHF.

The chain has TRBV28 and TRBJ2-3; TRBD2 agrees at 9 bases. The J segment lost 6 bases and the V segment lost 3 bases, leaving 7 bases of the junction unmatched. The CDR3 runs to 15 residues. The germline V gene encodes CDR1 MDHEN and CDR2 SYDVKM. This CDR3 is CASSLPAGGRDTQYF. The CDR3, as DNA: TGTGCCAGCAGTTTGCCGGCGGGGGGGCGGGATACGCAGTATTTT.

The gene calls are TRBV27 and TRBJ1-2, with D unresolved. The V end was cut by 6 bases, the J end by 7 bases, with 15 bases between. Germline V lookup: CDR1 MNHEY, CDR2 SMNVEV (reference sequence). The CDR3 is made up of 13 amino acids. CDR3 residues: CASRVSGLGGYTF. The CDR3 DNA follows: TGTGCCAGCAGAGTGAGTGGTCTAGGTGGCTACACCTTC.

The chain has TRBV7-2 and TRBJ1-1; a possible D gene is TRBD1 (6 bases). The V and J ends lost 1 base and 1 base respectively, with 7 bases between them. In germline, CDR1 is SGHTA, CDR2 FQGNSA. The CDR3 covers 14 residues. The CDR3 DNA is TGTGCCAGCAGCTTAGGGACAGCGAACACTGAAGCTTTCTTT. It codes for CASSLGTANTEAFF.

The V and J genes are TRBV6-5 and TRBJ2-2; maybe TRBD1 (5 bases). The germline CDR1 and CDR2 sequences are MNHEY and SVGAGI. The CDR3 has 14 amino acids. V was trimmed by 6 bases and J by 6 bases, leaving 14 bases between them. For the CDR3, the DNA is TGTGCCAGCAGGAACGGACAAGAAGCCGGGGAGCTGTTTTTT. As protein: CASRNGQEAGELFF.

The chain recombines TRBV18 with TRBJ2-7, with 10 bases fitting TRBD2. This CDR3 contains 17 residues. The V segment lost 3 bases and the J segment 5 bases; nucleotides outside the gene matches: 13. Germline CDR1 KGHSH, CDR2 LQKENI. The chain's CDR3 is CASSPGNGERGGNEQYF. The CDR3 nucleotides are TGTGCCAGCTCACCTGGAAATGGGGAGCGGGGGGGCAACGAGCAGTACTTC. The variable domain in full, completed from reference TRBV18 and TRBJ2-7, reads NAGVMQNPRHLVRRRGQEARLRCSPMKGHSHVYWYRQLPEEGLKFMVYLQKENIIDESGMPKERFSAEFPKEGPSILRIQQVVRGDSAAYFCASSPGNGERGGNEQYFGPGTRLTVT.

The gene calls are TRBV1 and TRBJ1-5. TRBV1 is a recognized pseudogene. CDR3 length equals 17 residues. The CDR3 DNA reads TGCACCAGCAGCCAAGATGGAGGAATACAGCCCAATCAGCCCCAGCATTTT. Its protein product is CTSSQDGGIQPNQPQHF.

This clone is medium-sized in the sample. The rearrangement uses TRBV27 and TRBJ1-5; D is ambiguous. The V end was cut by 5 bases, the J end by 7 bases, with 18 bases between. The length of the CDR3 is 15 residues. Germline CDR1 reads MNHEY; CDR2 reads SMNVEV (reference sequence). In DNA form, the CDR3 reads TGTGCCAGCAGTCTCACCTCGAGAGGGTTCCAGCCCCAGCATTTT. Its protein is CASSLTSRGFQPQHF.

The gene calls are TRBV18 and TRBJ2-1, with a weak D call TRBD2 (6 bases). Germline lookup yields CDR1 KGHSH and CDR2 LQKENI. This CDR3 has 16 residues. Trimming stripped 3 bases from V and 0 bases from J, with 12 bases between. The CDR3 coding sequence is TGTGCCAGCTCACCCTACGGAGGGAGCTCCTACAATGAGCAGTTCTTC. This gives the protein CASSPYGGSSYNEQFF.

The rearrangement uses TRBV15 and TRBJ2-7; 7 bases match TRBD1. V dropped 5 bases and J dropped 1; count of bases not matched to a gene: 8. The germline gives CDR1 LNHNV, CDR2 YYDKDF (reference sequence). The CDR3 covers 15 residues. CDR3 sequence: CATSLGQLTSYEQYF. Written as DNA, the CDR3 is TGTGCCACCAGCCTGGGACAGTTAACATCCTACGAGCAGTACTTC.

The rearrangement joins TRBV6-2 or TRBV6-3 to TRBJ2-3; tentative D call: TRBD1 (6 bases). The CDR3 totals 17 residues. From germline, CDR1 is MNHEY and CDR2 SVGEGT. V lost 0 bases and J 6 bases, leaving 19 bases between the germline ends. The DNA for the CDR3 is TGTGCCAGCAGTTACTCGAATAGAGCAGGGGAGTCCGATACGCAGTATTTT. Protein: CASSYSNRAGESDTQYF.

V is TRBV18 and J is TRBJ1-1; perhaps TRBD1 as D (6 bases). Germline V CDR1 and CDR2: KGHSH, LQKENI. The CDR3 is made up of 15 amino acids. Trimming removed 4 bases at V and 3 bases at J, with 15 bases between. This chain's CDR3 is CASSRPRGADTEAFF. The DNA for the CDR3 is TGTGCCAGCTCACGTCCTCGGGGGGCCGACACTGAAGCTTTCTTT.